This entry describes one TCR beta chain. The ends lost 4 bases at V and 5 bases at J; junction bases unmatched: 6. Germline CDR1 and CDR2: SGDLS and YYNGEE. The CDR3 loop spans 14 amino acids. 13 Jbeta primers and 60 Vbeta primers were used for the PCR. Clones were read by immunoSEQ multiplex PCR, and TCRdb kept only the in-frame ones, dropping some. The sample lists around 180,000 clones; over 60% were seen once. This sample stems from a study of cytomegalovirus exposure and HLA in healthy donors. This clonotype was obtained from a woman in her thirties or forties in good health and CMV-seronegative. The material sequenced was PBMCs. The chain links TRBV9 to TRBJ2-5, with TRBD2 identical over 9 bases. The CDR3 nucleotides are TGTGCCAGCAGCCAGGGACTAGCCGACGAGACCCAGTACTTC. It encodes CASSQGLADETQYF.